The 7 T cell receptor beta chains given below trace back to one sample, sequenced in a study of OX40 agonist ivuxolimab in advanced cancers. Libraries were prepared by immunoSEQ multiplex PCR; TCRdb keeps only in-frame clonotypes and omits some of them. The table has about 5,500 clones, approximately 81% seen once; the top ten hold under 30%. The sample here was CD4+ or CD8+ T cells sorted from blood, taken in a trial of the OX40 agonist ivuxolimab. Receptors originate from an adult with an advanced solid tumor such as melanoma, head and neck, liver or kidney cancer.

The rearrangement joins TRBV6-7 to TRBJ1-2, with D possibly TRBD1 on 5 matching bases. TRBV6-7 counts as an open reading frame of uncertain function. With 0 bases removed from V and 1 base from J, the gap between germline ends came to 6 bases. This CDR3 contains 14 residues. CDR3 amino acids: CASSYSRGNYGYTF. DNA of the CDR3: TGTGCCAGCAGTTACTCGAGGGGTAACTATGGCTACACCTTC.

The J gene is TRBJ2-5, the V gene TRBV7-9; 8 nucleotides line up with TRBD1. J gave up 6 bases and V 5 bases, and 23 bases lay outside the gene matches. This CDR3 spans 19 amino acids. Germline V gene sequence: CDR1 SEHNR, CDR2 FQNEAQ (reference sequence). CDR3 sequence: CASSPSSAIGDRSLKTQYF. For the CDR3, the DNA is TGTGCCAGCAGCCCATCATCGGCGATCGGGGACAGGAGCCTGAAGACCCAGTACTTC.

J is TRBJ2-7 and V is TRBV7-9; TRBD1 or TRBD2 may be the D gene (5 bases each). The CDR3 totals 15 residues. In germline, CDR1 is SEHNR, CDR2 FQNEAQ (reference sequence). With 4 bases removed from V and 9 bases from J, the gap between germline ends came to 22 bases. The CDR3 protein is CASSSYRLHNEGQYF. The CDR3 nucleotides are TGTGCCAGCAGCTCATACAGGCTCCACAACGAGGGGCAGTACTTC.

The chain carries TRBV4-2 and TRBJ1-4; D may be TRBD1 (5 bases). The CDR3 totals 21 residues. The germline V and J ends were trimmed by 0 bases and 0 bases, with 23 bases remaining between them. Germline CDR1 reads LGHNA; CDR2 reads YNFKEQ. The CDR3 reads CASSQDRSLGVRGATNEKLFF. CDR3 sequence (DNA): TGTGCCAGCAGCCAAGATCGCTCCTTAGGGGTGAGGGGTGCAACTAATGAAAAACTGTTTTTT.

V usage is TRBV7-6 and J usage is TRBJ2-7; D remains ambiguous. The CDR3 is made up of 15 amino acids. Germline V CDR1 and CDR2: SGHVS, FNYEAQ. The V gene lost 2 bases and the J gene lost 6 bases, with 17 bases spanning the gap. CDR3 loop: CASSLNGGKMGEQYF. CDR3 nucleotide sequence: TGTGCCAGCAGCTTAAATGGCGGCAAGATGGGCGAGCAGTACTTC.

This chain connects TRBV6-6 to TRBJ1-1; D is unclear. The CDR3 length is 15 residues. Germline V gene sequence: CDR1 MNHNY, CDR2 SVGAGI (reference sequence). Trimming pared 6 bases from V and 0 bases from J, leaving 14 bases between. The CDR3 region has the DNA TGTGCCAGCAGCGAACAGAATACTATGAACACTGAAGCTTTCTTT. It translates to CASSEQNTMNTEAFF.

The chain couples TRBV19 to TRBJ2-1; no definite D call. V dropped 7 bases and J dropped 2 bases, with 6 bases sitting between them. CDR1 LNHDA and CDR2 SQIVND come from the germline V gene (reference sequence). The CDR3 totals 12 residues. CDR3 sequence reads: CASIGTYNEQFF. The CDR3 nucleotides are TGTGCCAGTATAGGAACCTACAATGAGCAGTTCTTC.